One and the same sample provided the 8 T cell receptor beta chains below, sequenced in a study of T cell clonality in common variable immunodeficiency. The antigens of these receptors remain unknown. Study-wide findings and caveats: Fewer deletions and N-nucleotide insertions were reportedly seen in common variable immunodeficiency TCR beta sequences.

Here immunoSEQ multiplex PCR was the method, and the copy in TCRdb shows in-frame clones only, minus some. The sample has more than 9,000 clones, none seen only once. Sequenced: peripheral blood mononuclear cells. All receptors derive from a human donor with common variable immunodeficiency.

In regard to this clone: The DNA ends 3 residues before the CDR3 does, and the rest of the CDR3 is filled in from the germline J gene. The rearrangement links TRBV2 to TRBJ2-7; possible D gene TRBD1, 6 bases. V was trimmed by 4 bases and J by 0 bases, leaving 10 bases between them. Germline V gives CDR1 SNHLY, CDR2 FYNNEI. CDR3 length: 14 amino acids. The CDR3 loop reads CASSGRDTSYEQYF. CDR3 DNA (partial): TGTGCCAGCAGTGGTCGGGACACCTCCTACGAG. Full variable domain (missing parts from reference TRBV2 and TRBJ2-7): EPEVTQTPSHQVTQMGQEVILRCVPISNHLYFYWYRQILGQKVEFLVSFYNNEISEKSEIFDDQFSVERPDGSNFTLKIRSTKLEDSAMYFCASSGRDTSYEQYFGPGTRLTVT.

This clone turned up a few times. Read coverage stops 3 residues before the CDR3 terminus; the germline J gene supplies the remainder. V usage is TRBV7-2 and J usage is TRBJ1-2; 8 bases agree with TRBD1. CDR3 size: 13 residues. In germline, CDR1 is SGHTA, CDR2 FQGNSA. The sequenced part of the CDR3 DNA is TGTGCCAGCAGCTTGGACAGGGTCCGGGGC. It is translated as CASSLDRVRG. The whole CDR3 sequence is CASSLDRVRGYTF.

This clone was observed a few times. The read gets to within 3 residues of the CDR3 end, and the germline J gene fills in the rest. The gene calls are TRBV7-6 and TRBJ1-5, with D tentatively TRBD1 (5 bases). V lost 5 bases to trimming and J lost 3 bases, with 11 bases between them. Germline lookup yields CDR1 SGHVS and CDR2 FNYEAQ. This CDR3 region has 14 residues. The CDR3 region is CASSAGRVNQPQHF. CDR3 DNA, as far as it was read: TGTGCCAGCAGCGCAGGGAGGGTCAATCAGCCC.

In its sample, this clone was seen a few times. The missing CDR3 end, 3 residues past where the read stops, is filled in from the germline J gene. V gene TRBV30 combines with J gene TRBJ1-5; D is unresolved. Trimming removed 0 bases from V and 7 bases from J, with 10 bases in between. The V gene's germline CDR1 is GTSNPN and CDR2 SVGIG (reference sequence). This CDR3 is 13 amino acids long. CDR3: CAWSVRGSQPQHF. The part of the CDR3 DNA that was read is TGTGCCTGGAGTGTACGCGGATCCCAGCCC.

In this sample, this clone turned up a few times. Read data end 3 residues before the CDR3 end; the end is taken from the germline J gene. The chain couples TRBV5-1 to TRBJ1-2; TRBD1 matches at 8 bases. Germline V lookup: CDR1 SGHRS, CDR2 YFSETQ. CDR3 length equals 12 residues. The junction had 1 base not matched to a gene; V was cut back by 3 bases and J by 6 bases. This chain's CDR3 is CASSSDRDGYTF. CDR3 bases read: TGCGCCAGCAGCTCGGACAGGGATGGC.

This clone has just a few counts. CDR3 in amino acids: CASSSTVPPGDTQYF. CDR3 DNA (partial): TGTGCCAGCAGCTCGACAGTCCCACCTGGAGATACG. The chain carries TRBV7-6 and TRBJ2-3, with D perhaps matching TRBD1 (5 bases). The read falls 3 residues short of the CDR3 end, and the missing part is taken from the germline J gene. The CDR3 length is 15 residues. V was trimmed by 4 bases and J by 5 bases, leaving 16 bases between them. The germline gives CDR1 SGHVS, CDR2 FNYEAQ.

With regard to this clone: The missing CDR3 end, 3 residues past where the read stops, is filled in from the germline J gene. V and J are TRBV19 and TRBJ2-7; no clear D. CDR3 length equals 14 residues. Germline V gene sequence: CDR1 LNHDA, CDR2 SQIVND (reference sequence). The germline V and J ends were trimmed by 3 bases and 0 bases, with 9 bases remaining between them. Incomplete CDR3 DNA: TGTGCCAGTAGTATTTGGGCGAGCTCCTACGAG. Residues: CASSIWASSYE. The whole CDR3 region reads CASSIWASSYEQYF.

This clone was observed a handful of times. Sequencing ends 3 residues short of the CDR3 end; the germline J gene provides the rest. The V gene is TRBV19, the J gene TRBJ1-2, with unresolved D. Germline assignment: CDR1 LNHDA and CDR2 SQIVND (reference sequence). V lost 1 base to trimming and J lost 4 bases, with 10 bases between them. The CDR3 totals 14 residues. The CDR3 sequence is CASSIGTDLYGYTF. The covered CDR3 bases are TGTGCCAGTAGTATAGGAACAGACCTCTATGGC.